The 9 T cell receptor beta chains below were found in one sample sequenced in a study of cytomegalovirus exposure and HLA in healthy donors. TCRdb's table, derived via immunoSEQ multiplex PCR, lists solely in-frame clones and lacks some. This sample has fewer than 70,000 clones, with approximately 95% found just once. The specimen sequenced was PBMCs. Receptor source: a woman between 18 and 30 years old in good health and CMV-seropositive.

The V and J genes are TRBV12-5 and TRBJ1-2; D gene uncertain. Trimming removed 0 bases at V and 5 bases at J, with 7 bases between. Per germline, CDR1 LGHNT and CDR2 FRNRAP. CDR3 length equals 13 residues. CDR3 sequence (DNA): TGTGCTAGTGGTTTGGTACCCGGGTATGGCTACACCTTC. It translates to CASGLVPGYGYTF.

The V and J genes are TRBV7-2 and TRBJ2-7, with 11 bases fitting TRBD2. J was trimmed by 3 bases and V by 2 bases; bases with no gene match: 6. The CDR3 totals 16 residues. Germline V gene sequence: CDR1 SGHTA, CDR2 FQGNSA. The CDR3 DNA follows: TGTGCCAGCAGCTTAATGCTAGCGGGGGGACTCTACGAGCAGTACTTC. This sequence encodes CASSLMLAGGLYEQYF. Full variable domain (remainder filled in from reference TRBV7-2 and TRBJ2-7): GAGVSQSPSNKVTEKGKDVELRCDPISGHTALYWYRQSLGQGLEFLIYFQGNSAPDKSGLPSDRFSAERTGGSVSTLTIQRTQQEDSAVYLCASSLMLAGGLYEQYFGPGTRLTVT.

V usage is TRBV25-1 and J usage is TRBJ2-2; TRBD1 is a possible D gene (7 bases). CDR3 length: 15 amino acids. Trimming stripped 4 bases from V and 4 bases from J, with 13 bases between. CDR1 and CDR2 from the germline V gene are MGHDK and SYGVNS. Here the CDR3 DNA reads TGTGCCAGCAGTGGGAGACAGGGAGGCACCGGGGAGCTGTTTTTT. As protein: CASSGRQGGTGELFF.

The CDR3: CASRSVGTGLGKQETQYF. In DNA form, the CDR3 reads TGTGCCAGCAGGTCGGTAGGGACAGGGCTAGGAAAACAAGAGACCCAGTACTTC. The chain uses TRBV28 and TRBJ2-5, with 9 bases lining up with TRBD1. CDR1 and CDR2 from the germline V gene are MDHEN and SYDVKM. CDR3 length: 18 amino acids. Losses at the gene ends were 6 bases for V and 2 bases for J; bases not matched to a gene: 16.

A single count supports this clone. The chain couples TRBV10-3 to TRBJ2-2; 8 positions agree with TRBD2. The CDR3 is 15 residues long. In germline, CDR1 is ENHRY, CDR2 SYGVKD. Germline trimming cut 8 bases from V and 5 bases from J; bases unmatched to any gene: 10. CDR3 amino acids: CAIATSERYTGELFF. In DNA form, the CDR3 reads TGTGCCATCGCGACTAGCGAAAGATATACCGGGGAGCTGTTTTTT.

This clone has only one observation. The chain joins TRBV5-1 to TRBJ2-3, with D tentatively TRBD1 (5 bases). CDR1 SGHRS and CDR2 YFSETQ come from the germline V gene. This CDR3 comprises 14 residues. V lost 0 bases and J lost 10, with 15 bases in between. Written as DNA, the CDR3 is TGCGCCAGCAGCTTGGATCTCAGGGAAGGCGCGCAGTATTTT. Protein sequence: CASSLDLREGAQYF.

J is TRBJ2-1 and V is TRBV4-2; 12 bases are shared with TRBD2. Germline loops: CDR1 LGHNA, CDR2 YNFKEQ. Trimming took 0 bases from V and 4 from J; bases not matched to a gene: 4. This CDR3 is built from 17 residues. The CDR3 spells CASSQDPTSGGYNEQFF. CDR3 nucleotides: TGTGCCAGCAGCCAAGACCCAACTAGCGGGGGGTACAATGAGCAGTTCTTC.

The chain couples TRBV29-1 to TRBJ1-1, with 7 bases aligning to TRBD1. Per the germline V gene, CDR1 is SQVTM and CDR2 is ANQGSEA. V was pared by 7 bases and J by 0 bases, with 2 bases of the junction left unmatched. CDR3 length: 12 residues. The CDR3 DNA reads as TGCAGCGGGGGACAGATGAACACTGAAGCTTTCTTT. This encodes CSGGQMNTEAFF.

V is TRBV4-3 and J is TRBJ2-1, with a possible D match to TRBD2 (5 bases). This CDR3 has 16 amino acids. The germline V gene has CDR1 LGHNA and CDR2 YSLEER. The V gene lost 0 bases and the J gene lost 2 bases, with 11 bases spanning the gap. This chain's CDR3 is CASSQDRGYTYNEQFF. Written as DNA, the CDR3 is TGCGCCAGCAGCCAAGATCGAGGGTATACCTACAATGAGCAGTTCTTC.